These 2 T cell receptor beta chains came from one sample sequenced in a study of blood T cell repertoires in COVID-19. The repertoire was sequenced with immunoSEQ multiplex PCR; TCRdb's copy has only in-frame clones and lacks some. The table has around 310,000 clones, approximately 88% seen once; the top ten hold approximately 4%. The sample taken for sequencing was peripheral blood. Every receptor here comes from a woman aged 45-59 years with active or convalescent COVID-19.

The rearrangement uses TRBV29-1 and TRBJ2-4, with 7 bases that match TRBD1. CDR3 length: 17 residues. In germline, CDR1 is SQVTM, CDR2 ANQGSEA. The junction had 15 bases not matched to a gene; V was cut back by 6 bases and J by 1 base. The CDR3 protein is CSVRDRVSPLAKNIQYF. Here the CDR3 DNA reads TGCAGCGTCCGGGACAGAGTCTCCCCCCTTGCCAAAAACATTCAGTACTTC.

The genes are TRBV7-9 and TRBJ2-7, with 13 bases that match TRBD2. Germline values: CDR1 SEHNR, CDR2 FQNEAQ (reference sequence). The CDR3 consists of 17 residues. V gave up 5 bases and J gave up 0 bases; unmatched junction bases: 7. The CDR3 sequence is CASSEFTSGGASYEQYF. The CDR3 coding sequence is TGTGCCAGCAGCGAGTTTACTAGCGGGGGGGCCTCCTACGAGCAGTACTTC.